What follows are 10 T cell receptor beta chains derived from one specimen sequenced in a study of T cells in Graves' hyperthyroidism and ophthalmopathy. RNA transcripts yielded amplified TCR beta CDR3 regions. The HTBI primer set served for first-round RT-PCR of the TCR CDR3. From the multiplex PCR reads, TCRdb called clonotypes with MiXCR, one entry per CDR3 protein. In the table there are 800,000 or so distinct CDR3 sequences, approximately 40% of which are singletons. The sample was blood. All receptors come from a man aged 18 to 30 with Graves' hyperthyroidism.

This clonotype was counted ten times or more. V gene TRBV20-1 combines with J gene TRBJ1-2, with a weak D call TRBD1 (6 bases). The germline V and J ends were trimmed by 4 bases and 8 bases, with 14 bases remaining between them. Germline CDR1 DFQATT, CDR2 SNEGSKA (reference sequence). The CDR3 runs to 12 residues. The CDR3 spells CSATHGGGGYTF. CDR3 nucleotides: TGCAGTGCTACCCATGGGGGGGGCGGCTACACCTTC.

The chain recombines TRBV20-1 with TRBJ2-7; D is perhaps TRBD1 or TRBD2 (6 bases each). The V gene lost 2 bases and the J gene lost 9 bases, with 17 bases spanning the gap. This CDR3 has 13 amino acids. From germline, CDR1 is DFQATT and CDR2 SNEGSKA (reference sequence). CDR3 in amino acids: CSARTRPEGGQYF. Written as DNA, the CDR3 is TGCAGTGCTAGAACGCGGCCTGAGGGGGGGCAGTACTTC.

The chain joins TRBV5-1 to TRBJ2-6; possible D gene TRBD1, 6 bases. There are 17 residues in the CDR3. V lost 4 bases to trimming and J lost 0 bases, with 14 bases between them. In germline, CDR1 is SGHRS, CDR2 YFSETQ. CDR3 bases: TGCGCCAGCAGCCCGGGACACATATCCTCTGGGGCCAACGTCCTGACTTTC. This codes for CASSPGHISSGANVLTF.

This clonotype was seen just once. This chain connects TRBV7-3 to TRBJ2-7; 10 bases are a match to TRBD2. From germline, CDR1 is SGHTA and CDR2 FQGTGA. The CDR3 spans 13 residues. The junction had 5 bases not matched to a gene; V was cut back by 7 bases and J by 5 bases. This CDR3 reads CASTGLAIHEQYF. The CDR3 DNA is TGTGCCAGCACGGGACTAGCGATCCACGAGCAGTACTTC.

This clonotype was recorded at least ten times. An end of the junction does not agree with germline; a read error may underlie this. The chain is built from TRBV6-4 and TRBJ1-1; D not certain. Germline CDR1 MRHNA, CDR2 SNTAGT. The CDR3 loop spans 10 amino acids. CDR3: CASSNREALF. The CDR3 DNA sequence: TGTGCCAGCAGCAACAGAGAGGCCCTCTTT.

The rearrangement uses TRBV7-2 and TRBJ1-3, with 7 bases matching TRBD1. The CDR3 runs to 16 residues. Germline V gene sequence: CDR1 SGHTA, CDR2 FQGNSA. V lost 2 bases, J lost 0 bases, and 4 bases stayed unmatched. As DNA, the CDR3 is TGTGCCAGCAGCTTACAGGGGGACAGCTCTGGAAACACCATATATTTT. It translates to CASSLQGDSSGNTIYF.

V is TRBV4-1 and J is TRBJ1-1, with D perhaps TRBD1 (5 bases). Trimming pared 0 bases from V and 4 bases from J, leaving 12 bases between. The length of the CDR3 is 15 residues. CDR1 and CDR2 from the germline V gene are MGHRA and YSYEKL. CDR3 region: CASSQEGRVGTEAFF. The CDR3 DNA follows: TGCGCCAGCAGCCAAGAGGGCAGGGTGGGCACTGAAGCTTTCTTT.

Notes on this clonotype: It may be a read error: a sequence one base away is much more abundant. The chain carries TRBV2 and TRBJ1-4; D is unresolved. The CDR3 has 13 residues. Germline V gene data show CDR1 as SNHLY and CDR2 as FYNNEI. The germline V and J ends were trimmed by 4 bases and 7 bases, with 10 bases remaining between them. DNA of the CDR3: TGTGCCAGCAGTGCACGGGGAGCTGAAAAACTGTTTTTT. Amino acid sequence: CASSARGAEKLFF.

This clonotype was seen a handful of times. The chain joins TRBV9 to TRBJ2-7, with D perhaps given as TRBD1 or TRBD2 (6 bases each). V was trimmed by 0 bases and J by 3 bases, leaving 10 bases between them. The germline V gene encodes CDR1 SGDLS and CDR2 YYNGEE. CDR3 length equals 14 residues. CDR3 residues: CASSVARGGYEQYF. The CDR3 DNA reads as TGTGCCAGCAGCGTAGCCAGGGGAGGCTACGAGCAGTACTTC.

This chain uses TRBV7-2 with TRBJ1-3; D perhaps matches TRBD1 (5 bases). Trimming took 2 bases from V and 0 from J, leaving 17 bases between them. The CDR3 is made up of 18 amino acids. Germline V lookup: CDR1 SGHTA, CDR2 FQGNSA. DNA of the CDR3: TGTGCCAGCAGCTTATGGTCTGGCGGGGCACCCTCTGGAAACACCATATATTTT. Its protein is CASSLWSGGAPSGNTIYF.